This record covers a single T cell receptor (beta chain). This sample was included in a study of Ad26.COV2.S vaccination and SARS-CoV-2 variants. Turning to the study itself: Intramuscularly, Ad26.COV2.S was given either once or twice, 56 days apart.

Method: immunoSEQ multiplex PCR; TCRdb's copy keeps in-frame clones and lacks some. The sample comprises 300,000 to 350,000 clones, around four fifths of which are singletons, and 2% to 2.5% rests with the top ten. The ends lost 4 bases at V and 8 bases at J; junction bases unmatched: 15. The CDR3 covers 17 residues. CDR1 and CDR2 (germline): SGHNT, YYREEE (reference sequence). Indicated treatment: around 19 received Ad26.COV2.S at low or high dose, single or two shots; 5 received placebo; per-sample allocation not given. The samples date from day 63 after the first vaccine or placebo injection. What was given as vaccine was an Ad26 vector encoding Wuhan-strain SARS-CoV-2 spike.

The chain uses TRBV5-4 and TRBJ2-1; 10 nucleotides line up with TRBD2. This sequence originates from a person between 18 and 65 years old who received the Ad26.COV2.S COVID-19 vaccine or a placebo. Sequenced here: peripheral blood, sampled in a trial of Ad26.COV2.S vaccine versus placebo. The CDR3 coding sequence is TGTGCCAGCAGCGCGGCGATTTATAGCGGGGGGACCGATGAGCAGTTCTTC. Translated: CASSAAIYSGGTDEQFF.